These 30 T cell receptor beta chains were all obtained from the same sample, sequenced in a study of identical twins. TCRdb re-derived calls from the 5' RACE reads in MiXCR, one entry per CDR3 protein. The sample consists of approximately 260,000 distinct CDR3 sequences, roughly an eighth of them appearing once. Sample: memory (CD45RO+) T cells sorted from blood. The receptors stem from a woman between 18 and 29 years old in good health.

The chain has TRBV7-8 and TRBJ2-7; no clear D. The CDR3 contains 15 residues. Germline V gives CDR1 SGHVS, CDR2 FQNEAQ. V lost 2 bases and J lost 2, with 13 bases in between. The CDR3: CASSLYRSVAYEQYF. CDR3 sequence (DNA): TGTGCCAGCAGCTTATACCGTTCCGTGGCCTACGAGCAGTACTTC.

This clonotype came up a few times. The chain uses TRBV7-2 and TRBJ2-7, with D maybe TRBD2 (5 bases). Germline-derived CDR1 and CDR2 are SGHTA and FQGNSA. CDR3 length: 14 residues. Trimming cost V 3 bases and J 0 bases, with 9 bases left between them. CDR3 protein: CASSFASSSYEQYF. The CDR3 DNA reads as TGTGCCAGCAGCTTTGCTAGCAGCTCCTACGAGCAGTACTTC.

This CDR3 reads CASSASSSYNSPLHF. The CDR3 coding sequence is TGTGCCAGCAGCGCAAGTAGCTCCTATAATTCACCCCTCCACTTT. The chain couples TRBV6-1 to TRBJ1-6; D gene ambiguous. The CDR3 is 15 amino acids. The germline V gene encodes CDR1 MNHNS and CDR2 SASEGT. Trimming stripped 6 bases from V and 0 bases from J, with 9 bases between.

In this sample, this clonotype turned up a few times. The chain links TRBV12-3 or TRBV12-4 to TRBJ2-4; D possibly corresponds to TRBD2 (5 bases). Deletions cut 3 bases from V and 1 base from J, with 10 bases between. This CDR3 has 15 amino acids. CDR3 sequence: CASSLKSGAKNIQYF. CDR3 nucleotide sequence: TGTGCCAGCAGTTTGAAATCGGGGGCCAAAAACATTCAGTACTTC.

The CDR3 sequence: CSASPSGSRETQYF. CDR3 coding DNA: TGCAGTGCTAGCCCTAGCGGGAGCAGAGAGACCCAGTACTTC. The chain uses TRBV20-1 and TRBJ2-5, with TRBD2 matching over 10 bases. Germline V gives CDR1 DFQATT, CDR2 SNEGSKA (reference sequence). V trimming: 3 bases; J trimming: 4 bases; junction bases outside the gene matches: 5. The CDR3 runs 14 residues.

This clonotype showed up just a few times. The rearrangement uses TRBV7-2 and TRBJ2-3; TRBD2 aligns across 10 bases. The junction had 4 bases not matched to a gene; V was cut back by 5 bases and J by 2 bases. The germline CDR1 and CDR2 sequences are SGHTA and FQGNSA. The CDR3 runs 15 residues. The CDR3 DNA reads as TGTGCCAGCAGCGACGGACTAGCGGACACAGATACGCAGTATTTT. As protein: CASSDGLADTDTQYF.

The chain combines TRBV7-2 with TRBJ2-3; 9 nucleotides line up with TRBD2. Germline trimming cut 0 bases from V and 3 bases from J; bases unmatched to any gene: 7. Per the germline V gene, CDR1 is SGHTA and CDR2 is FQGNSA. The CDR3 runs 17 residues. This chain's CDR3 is CASSLAAGGSRTDTQYF. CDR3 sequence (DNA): TGTGCCAGCAGCTTAGCGGCGGGAGGGAGTAGGACAGATACGCAGTATTTT. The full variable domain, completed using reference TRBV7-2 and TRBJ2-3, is GAGVSQSPSNKVTEKGKDVELRCDPISGHTALYWYRQSLGQGLEFLIYFQGNSAPDKSGLPSDRFSAERTGGSVSTLTIQRTQQEDSAVYLCASSLAAGGSRTDTQYFGPGTRLTVL.

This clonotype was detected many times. The CDR3 reads CATSSWTGGSMTQHF. In DNA form, the CDR3 reads TGTGCCACCAGCAGTTGGACAGGGGGATCCATGACCCAGCATTTT. The chain carries TRBV15 and TRBJ1-5; the match to TRBD1 covers 10 bases. Germline loops: CDR1 LNHNV, CDR2 YYDKDF (reference sequence). The ends lost 3 bases at V and 11 bases at J; junction bases unmatched: 10. The CDR3 totals 15 residues.

The CDR3 spells CSAAQGTDTQYF. DNA for the CDR3: TGCAGTGCCGCACAGGGCACAGATACGCAGTATTTT. The gene calls are TRBV20-1 and TRBJ2-3, with TRBD1 as a possible D gene (5 bases). The CDR3 covers 12 residues. V gave up 6 bases and J gave up 1 base, with 8 bases separating them. Germline CDR1 DFQATT, CDR2 SNEGSKA (reference sequence).

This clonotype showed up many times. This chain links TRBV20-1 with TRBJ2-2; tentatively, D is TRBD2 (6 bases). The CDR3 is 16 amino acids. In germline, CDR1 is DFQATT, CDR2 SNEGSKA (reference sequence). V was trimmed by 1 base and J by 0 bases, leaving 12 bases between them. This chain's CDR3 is CSARVHGGANTGELFF. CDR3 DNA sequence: TGCAGTGCTAGAGTTCACGGCGGGGCGAACACCGGGGAGCTGTTTTTT.

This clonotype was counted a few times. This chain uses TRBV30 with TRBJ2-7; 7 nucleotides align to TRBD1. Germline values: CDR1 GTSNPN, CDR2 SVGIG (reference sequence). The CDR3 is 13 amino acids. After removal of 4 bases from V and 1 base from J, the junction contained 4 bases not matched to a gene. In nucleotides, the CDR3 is TGTGCCTGGAATTGGGACAGATCCTACGAGCAGTACTTC. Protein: CAWNWDRSYEQYF.

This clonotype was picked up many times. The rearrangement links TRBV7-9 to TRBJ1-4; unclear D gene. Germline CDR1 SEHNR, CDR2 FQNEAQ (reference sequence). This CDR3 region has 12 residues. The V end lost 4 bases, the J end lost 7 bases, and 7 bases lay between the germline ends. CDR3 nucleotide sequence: TGTGCCAGCAGCTCCATCCTTGAAAAACTGTTTTTT. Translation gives CASSSILEKLFF.

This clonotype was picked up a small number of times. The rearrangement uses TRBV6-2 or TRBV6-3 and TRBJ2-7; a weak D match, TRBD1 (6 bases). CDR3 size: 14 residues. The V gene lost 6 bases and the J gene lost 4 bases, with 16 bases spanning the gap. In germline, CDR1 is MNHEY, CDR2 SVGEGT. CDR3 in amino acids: CASRGETGQYEQYF. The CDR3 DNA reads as TGTGCCAGCAGAGGGGAGACAGGCCAGTACGAGCAGTACTTC.

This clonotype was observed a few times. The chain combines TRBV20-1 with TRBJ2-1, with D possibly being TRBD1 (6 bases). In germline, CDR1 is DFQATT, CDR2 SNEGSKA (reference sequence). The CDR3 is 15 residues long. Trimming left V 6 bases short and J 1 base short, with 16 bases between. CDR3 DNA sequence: TGCAGTGCCTCCGGGATAGGGGGTTCCTACAATGAGCAGTTCTTC. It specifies CSASGIGGSYNEQFF.

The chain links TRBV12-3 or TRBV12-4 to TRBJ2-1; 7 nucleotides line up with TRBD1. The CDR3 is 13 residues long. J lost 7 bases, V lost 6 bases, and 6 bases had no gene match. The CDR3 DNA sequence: TGTGCCAGCAGGGGGACAGAACCGAATGAGCAGTTCTTC. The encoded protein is CASRGTEPNEQFF.

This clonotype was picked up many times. The CDR3 nucleotides are TGTGCCAGCAGTTTACTAGCGGGGGTCGAGCAGTACTTC. Translated, it gives CASSLLAGVEQYF. V gene TRBV12-3 or TRBV12-4 combines with J gene TRBJ2-7; 10 positions agree with TRBD2. Unmatched junction bases numbered 1, after V lost 2 bases and J lost 6 bases. There are 13 residues in the CDR3.

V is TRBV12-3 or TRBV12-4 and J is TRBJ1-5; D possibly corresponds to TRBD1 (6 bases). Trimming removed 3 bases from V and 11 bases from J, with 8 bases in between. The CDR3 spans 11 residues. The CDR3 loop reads CASSLGASQHF. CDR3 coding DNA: TGTGCCAGCAGTTTGGGGGCATCCCAGCATTTT.

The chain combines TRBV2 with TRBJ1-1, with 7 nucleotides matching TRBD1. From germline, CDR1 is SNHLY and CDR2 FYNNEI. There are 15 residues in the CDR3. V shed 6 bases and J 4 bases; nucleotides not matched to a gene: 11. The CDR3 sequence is CASRKDRPGSTEAFF. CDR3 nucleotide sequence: TGTGCCAGCAGGAAGGACAGGCCGGGGAGCACTGAAGCTTTCTTT.

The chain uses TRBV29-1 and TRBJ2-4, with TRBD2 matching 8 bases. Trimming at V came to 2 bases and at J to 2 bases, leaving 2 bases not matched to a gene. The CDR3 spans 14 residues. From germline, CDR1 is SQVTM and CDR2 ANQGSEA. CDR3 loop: CSVESGGSKNIQYF. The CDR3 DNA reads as TGCAGCGTTGAATCGGGGGGGTCCAAAAACATTCAGTACTTC.

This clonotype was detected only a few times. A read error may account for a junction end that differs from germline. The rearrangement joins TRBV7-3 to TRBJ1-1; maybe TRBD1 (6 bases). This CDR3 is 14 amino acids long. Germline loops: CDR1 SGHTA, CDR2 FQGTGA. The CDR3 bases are TGTGCCAGCAGCGCCGGACAGACGAACTCTGAAGCTTTCTTT. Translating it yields CASSAGQTNSEAFF.

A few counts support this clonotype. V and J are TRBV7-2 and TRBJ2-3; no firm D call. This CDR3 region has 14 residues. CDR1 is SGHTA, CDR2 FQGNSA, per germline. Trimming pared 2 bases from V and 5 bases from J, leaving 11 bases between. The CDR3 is CASSLQAEKDTQYF. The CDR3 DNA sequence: TGTGCCAGCAGCTTACAGGCTGAGAAAGATACGCAGTATTTT.

CDR3 DNA sequence: TGTGCCAGCAGTGACGAAGGATATGGCGGGGAGCTGTTTTTT. It specifies CASSDEGYGGELFF. This rearrangement joins TRBV6-4 to TRBJ2-2; no clear D. The CDR3 contains 14 residues. The germline CDR1 and CDR2 sequences are MRHNA and SNTAGT. V was trimmed by 2 bases and J by 7 bases, leaving 11 bases between them.

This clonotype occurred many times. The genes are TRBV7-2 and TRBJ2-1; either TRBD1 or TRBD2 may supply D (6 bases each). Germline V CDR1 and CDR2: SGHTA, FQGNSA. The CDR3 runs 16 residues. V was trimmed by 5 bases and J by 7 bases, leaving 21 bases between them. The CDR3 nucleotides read TGTGCCAGCAGCCTAGGAGGGGACAAGGCATATAATGAGCAGTTCTTC. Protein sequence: CASSLGGDKAYNEQFF.

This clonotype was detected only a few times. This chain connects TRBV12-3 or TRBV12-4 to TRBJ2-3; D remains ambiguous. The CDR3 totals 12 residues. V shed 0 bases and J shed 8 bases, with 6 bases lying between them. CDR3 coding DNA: TGTGCCAGCAGTTTAGCTCCTGGTACGCAGTATTTT. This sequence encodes CASSLAPGTQYF.

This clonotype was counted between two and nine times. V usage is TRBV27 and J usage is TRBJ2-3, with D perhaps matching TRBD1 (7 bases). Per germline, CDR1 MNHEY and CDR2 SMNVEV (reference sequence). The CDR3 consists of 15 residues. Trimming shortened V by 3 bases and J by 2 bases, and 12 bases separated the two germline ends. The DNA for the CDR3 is TGTGCCAGCAGTTTTCGGGGGACAGCCACAGATACGCAGTATTTT. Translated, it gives CASSFRGTATDTQYF.

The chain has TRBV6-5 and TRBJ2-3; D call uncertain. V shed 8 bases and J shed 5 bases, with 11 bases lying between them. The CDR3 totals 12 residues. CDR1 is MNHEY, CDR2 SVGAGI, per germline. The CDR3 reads CASLGWGDTQYF. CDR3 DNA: TGTGCCAGCCTAGGCTGGGGAGATACGCAGTATTTT.

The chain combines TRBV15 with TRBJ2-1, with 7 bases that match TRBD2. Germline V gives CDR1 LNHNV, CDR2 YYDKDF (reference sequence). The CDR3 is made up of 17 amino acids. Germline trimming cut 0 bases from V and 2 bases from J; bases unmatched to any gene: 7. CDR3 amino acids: CATSRDFVLAAYNEQFF. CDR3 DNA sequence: TGTGCCACCAGCAGAGATTTTGTCCTAGCGGCCTACAATGAGCAGTTCTTC. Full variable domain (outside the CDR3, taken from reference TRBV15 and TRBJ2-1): DAMVIQNPRYQVTQFGKPVTLSCSQTLNHNVMYWYQQKSSQAPKLLFHYYDKDFNNEADTPDNFQSRRPNTSFCFLDIRSPGLGDTAMYLCATSRDFVLAAYNEQFFGPGTRLTVL.

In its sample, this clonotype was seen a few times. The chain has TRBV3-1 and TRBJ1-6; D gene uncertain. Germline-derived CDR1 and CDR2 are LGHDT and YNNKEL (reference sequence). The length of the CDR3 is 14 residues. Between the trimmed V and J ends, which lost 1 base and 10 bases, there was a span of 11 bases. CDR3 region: CASSQVSEWSPLHF. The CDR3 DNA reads TGTGCCAGCAGCCAAGTCTCGGAATGGTCACCCCTCCACTTT.

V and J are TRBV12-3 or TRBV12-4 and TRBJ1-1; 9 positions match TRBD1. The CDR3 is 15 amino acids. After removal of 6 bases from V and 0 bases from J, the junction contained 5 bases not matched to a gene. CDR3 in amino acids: CASSLGQGMNTEAFF. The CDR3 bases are TGTGCCAGCAGCCTGGGACAGGGCATGAACACTGAAGCTTTCTTT.

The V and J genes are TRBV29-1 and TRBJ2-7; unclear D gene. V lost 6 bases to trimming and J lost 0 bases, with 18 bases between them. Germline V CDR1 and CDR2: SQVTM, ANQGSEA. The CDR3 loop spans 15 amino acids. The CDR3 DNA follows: TGCAGCGTGGCCGGAACAGAACGAAGCTCCTACGAGCAGTACTTC. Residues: CSVAGTERSSYEQYF.